The entry below gives a single T cell receptor beta chain sequence along with its context. Its antigen remains unidentified. The data are from a study of a mutant IDH1 vaccine in newly diagnosed glioma. Time point described: week 23, last vaccination. Topical imiquimod accompanied each vaccine dose, which consisted of 300 ug of mutant IDH1 20-mer peptide. Sequencing used immunoSEQ multiplex PCR; TCRdb keeps in-frame clones, though not all of them. Of 60,000 to 100,000 clones in the sample, more than 80% were seen once. The sequence was obtained from a woman aged 45-65 years with glioma. This material consisted of PBMCs, taken from a glioma patient whose treatment included an IDH1 peptide vaccine.

CDR3 loop: CASSEWNTEAFF. CDR3 sequence (DNA): TGTGCCAGCAGCGAGTGGAACACTGAAGCTTTCTTT. The chain employs TRBV7-9 and TRBJ1-1; D remains unclear. This CDR3 is built from 12 residues. The V gene's germline CDR1 is SEHNR and CDR2 FQNEAQ (reference sequence). V was trimmed by 5 bases and J by 1 base, leaving 5 bases between them.